This TCR beta chain came from a study of cytomegalovirus exposure and HLA in healthy donors. Between the trimmed V and J ends, which lost 3 bases and 8 bases, there was a span of 4 bases. Germline CDR1 reads SQVTM; CDR2 reads ANQGSEA. CDR3 size: 9 residues. General study findings and limits: In a later analysis, a genetic analysis reported fewer productive-TCR N-insertions in an Asian-associated ancestry cluster than the cohort average. Cytomegalovirus status was reportedly diagnosed by the classifier with high specificity and sensitivity.

Of note for this clone: Its antigen is still unknown.

The PCR used 60 Vbeta and 13 Jbeta primers. In the original workflow: Later, tens of millions of unique TCR beta chains were counted in an analysis, and roughly 11 million of them were shared. Data came from immunoSEQ multiplex PCR; TCRdb stores just in-frame clones and leaves some out. The V and J calls and clone size are taken from that table; D and trimming were inferred from the DNA. The table lists approximately 210,000 clones. The specimen was PBMCs. The J gene is TRBJ1-2, the V gene TRBV29-1; D unclear. This TCR was recovered from a woman aged 25 to 39 in good health and CMV-seropositive. For the CDR3, the DNA is TGCAGCGTTGAGCGCGGCTACACCTTC. It translates to CSVERGYTF.